Listed below are T cell receptor beta chains from one sample, sequenced in a study of T cell repertoires in cytomegalovirus infection. TCRdb re-called the reads through MiXCR, storing one row per CDR3 protein. Of hundreds of thousands of distinct CDR3 sequences in the sample, 35% to 45% were seen once. Sequenced sample: PBMCs. These receptors originate from a human donor in good health (CMV status not recorded). Some clones in this sample may be carry-over from other donors' samples. The CDR3 runs from the conserved cysteine through the conserved F or W. A D gene is named only where the DNA matches it firmly. Clone sizes are given selectively: once, few, many, or a class where the clone is expanded.

cdr3_length: 14
d_call: -
j_call: TRBJ1-2
v_call: TRBV10-3
clone_size: -
cdr3_nt: TGTGCCACAACCCCCGAACAGGTCCTCTATGGCTACACCTTC
cdr3_aa: CATTPEQVLYGYTF

cdr3_length: 15
d_call: -
j_call: TRBJ1-1
v_call: TRBV28
clone_size: many
cdr3_nt: TGTGCCAGCAGTTTCGGCCCACGGGGACTCACTGAAGCTTTCTTT
cdr3_aa: CASSFGPRGLTEAFF

cdr3_length: 19
d_call: TRBD2
j_call: TRBJ2-1
v_call: TRBV28
clone_size: few
cdr3_nt: TGTGCCAGCAGTTTATTTCCCCCGGGACTAGCGGTCTCCTACAATGAGCAGTTCTTC
cdr3_aa: CASSLFPPGLAVSYNEQFF

cdr3_length: 15
d_call: -
j_call: TRBJ1-1
v_call: TRBV7-9
clone_size: -
cdr3_nt: TGTGCCAGCAGCTTAGAGGTGGCGGTGAACACTGAAGCTTTCTTT
cdr3_aa: CASSLEVAVNTEAFF

cdr3_length: 14
d_call: TRBD1
j_call: TRBJ1-6
v_call: TRBV20-1
clone_size: few
cdr3_nt: TGCAGTGCTAGACCGGGACAGAGTAATTCACCCCTCCACTTT
cdr3_aa: CSARPGQSNSPLHF

cdr3_length: 17
d_call: -
j_call: TRBJ2-4
v_call: TRBV2
clone_size: few
cdr3_nt: TGTGCCAGCAGTAACCCAAAAAGAGGACTGGAACGGGACATTCAGTACTTC
cdr3_aa: CASSNPKRGLERDIQYF

cdr3_length: 16
d_call: TRBD1
j_call: TRBJ2-2
v_call: TRBV7-8
clone_size: many
cdr3_nt: TGTGCCAGCAGCTCCCGGGACAGGGTATTCACCGGGGAGCTGTTTTTT
cdr3_aa: CASSSRDRVFTGELFF

cdr3_length: 14
d_call: -
j_call: TRBJ2-1
v_call: TRBV6-5
clone_size: -
cdr3_nt: TGTGCCAGCAGGGCCGGGACGGGTCGGAATGAGCAGTTCTTC
cdr3_aa: CASRAGTGRNEQFF

cdr3_length: 12
d_call: -
j_call: TRBJ1-2
v_call: TRBV7-2
clone_size: -
cdr3_nt: TGTGCCAGCAGTCCTGGGACTTCTGGCTACACCTTC
cdr3_aa: CASSPGTSGYTF

cdr3_length: 16
d_call: TRBD2
j_call: TRBJ2-1
v_call: TRBV24-1
clone_size: few
cdr3_nt: TGTGCCACCAGTGTGCAGCGGGGGGGACTGTACAATGAGCAGTTCTTC
cdr3_aa: CATSVQRGGLYNEQFF

cdr3_length: 15
d_call: -
j_call: TRBJ1-4
v_call: TRBV27
clone_size: -
cdr3_nt: TGTGCCAGCAGTTTATCCCGCCAGCATAATGAAAAACTGTTTTTT
cdr3_aa: CASSLSRQHNEKLFF

cdr3_length: 15
d_call: -
j_call: TRBJ1-1
v_call: TRBV7-2
clone_size: -
cdr3_nt: TGTGCCAGCAGCTTAGCGGGCAGGAATGAGGATGAAGCTTTCTTT
cdr3_aa: CASSLAGRNEDEAFF

cdr3_length: 14
d_call: TRBD2
j_call: TRBJ2-3
v_call: TRBV7-2
clone_size: -
cdr3_nt: TGTGCCAGCAGCGTCGTGGGACTAGGTGCTACGCAGTATTTT
cdr3_aa: CASSVVGLGATQYF

cdr3_length: 18
d_call: -
j_call: TRBJ2-6
v_call: TRBV11-2
clone_size: -
cdr3_nt: TGTGCCAGCAGCCTTAGGGGGGGGCGGAACTCTTGGGCCAACGTCCTGACTTTC
cdr3_aa: CASSLRGGRNSWANVLTF